A single sample is the source of the 7 T cell receptor beta chains below, sequenced in a study of cytomegalovirus exposure and HLA in healthy donors. PCR involved 60 Vbeta and 13 Jbeta primers. The table came from immunoSEQ multiplex PCR; TCRdb's copy has only in-frame clones and leaves some out. The sample comprises 84,000 or so clones, 75% to 80% of which are singletons, and roughly 3.6% rests with the top ten. The specimen was PBMCs. The receptor set was obtained from a man between 25 and 39 years old in good health and CMV-seronegative.

The V call is TRBV11-2, the J call TRBJ2-5; 7 bases line up with TRBD1. Germline-derived CDR1 and CDR2 are SGHAT and FQNNGV. CDR3 size: 15 residues. Trimming took 4 bases from V and 0 from J; bases not matched to a gene: 5. Here the CDR3 DNA reads TGTGCCAGCAGCTACGTACAGGGGAACCAAGAGACCCAGTACTTC. Amino acids: CASSYVQGNQETQYF.

The V and J genes are TRBV10-3 and TRBJ2-7; 10 bases fit TRBD1. Germline trimming cut 10 bases from V and 4 bases from J; bases unmatched to any gene: 7. Germline V gene data show CDR1 as ENHRY and CDR2 as SYGVKD. The CDR3 runs 13 residues. The CDR3 loop is CASTGTGVYEQYF. Here the CDR3 DNA reads TGTGCCAGCACCGGGACAGGGGTATACGAGCAGTACTTC.

The CDR3 nucleotides are TGTGCCTGGAGTGTAATGCGGGGCACAGATACGCAGTATTTT. Translation: CAWSVMRGTDTQYF. The chain recombines TRBV30 with TRBJ2-3; D might be TRBD2 (5 bases). CDR1 is GTSNPN, CDR2 SVGIG, per germline (reference sequence). This CDR3 has 14 residues. The V end was cut by 0 bases, the J end by 1 base, with 8 bases between.

The chain couples TRBV2 to TRBJ2-5; D unclear. Germline assignment: CDR1 SNHLY and CDR2 FYNNEI. CDR3 length equals 11 residues. Between the trimmed V and J ends, which lost 8 bases and 5 bases, there was a span of 9 bases. The CDR3 reads CASGVWETQYF. CDR3 nucleotide sequence: TGTGCCAGCGGAGTTTGGGAGACCCAGTACTTC.

The chain recombines TRBV28 with TRBJ2-1; 7 nucleotides align to TRBD2. This CDR3 has 15 residues. CDR1 and CDR2 (germline): MDHEN, SYDVKM. V lost 5 bases to trimming and J lost 7 bases; unmatched junction nucleotides: 11. In DNA form, the CDR3 reads TGTGCCAGCAGTCCCCCAGCGGGGAGCTATAATGAGCAGTTCTTC. Translation: CASSPPAGSYNEQFF.

This clone was counted only a few times. The rearrangement links TRBV9 to TRBJ1-1; D unclear. The V end was cut by 0 bases, the J end by 1 base, with 13 bases between. The CDR3 is made up of 16 amino acids. The V gene's germline CDR1 is SGDLS and CDR2 YYNGEE. CDR3 coding DNA: TGTGCCAGCAGCGTAGGGAGCTCACAACAGAACACTGAAGCTTTCTTT. Translated, it gives CASSVGSSQQNTEAFF. The variable domain in full, completed from reference TRBV9 and TRBJ1-1, reads DSGVTQTPKHLITATGQRVTLRCSPRSGDLSVYWYQQSLDQGLQFLIQYYNGEERAKGNILERFSAQQFPDLHSELNLSSLELGDSALYFCASSVGSSQQNTEAFFGQGTRLTVV.

The chain carries TRBV2 and TRBJ2-7, with 9 bases fitting TRBD1. Germline CDR1 and CDR2: SNHLY and FYNNEI. V gave up 6 bases and J gave up 6 bases; unmatched junction bases: 12. This CDR3 is built from 15 residues. This CDR3 is CASSRTGVVSREQYF. In DNA, the CDR3 is TGTGCCAGCAGCCGGACAGGGGTCGTCTCGCGCGAGCAGTACTTC. Full variable domain (rest looked up from reference TRBV2 and TRBJ2-7): EPEVTQTPSHQVTQMGQEVILRCVPISNHLYFYWYRQILGQKVEFLVSFYNNEISEKSEIFDDQFSVERPDGSNFTLKIRSTKLEDSAMYFCASSRTGVVSREQYFGPGTRLTVT.